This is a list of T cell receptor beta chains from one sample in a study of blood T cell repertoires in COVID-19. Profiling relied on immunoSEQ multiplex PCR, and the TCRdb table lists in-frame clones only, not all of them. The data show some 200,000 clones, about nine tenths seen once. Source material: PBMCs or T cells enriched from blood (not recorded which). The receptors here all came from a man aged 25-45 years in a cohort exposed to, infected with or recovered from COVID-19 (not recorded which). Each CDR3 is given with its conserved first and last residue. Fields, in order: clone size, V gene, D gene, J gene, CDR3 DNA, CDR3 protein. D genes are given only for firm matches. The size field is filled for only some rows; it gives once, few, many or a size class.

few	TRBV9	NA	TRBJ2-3	TGTGCCAGCAGCCTAAAAGACAGGCCAACTAGCACAGATACGCAGTATTTT	CASSLKDRPTSTDTQYF
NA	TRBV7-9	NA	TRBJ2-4	TGTGCCAGCAGCGGGATTGAGGGTAGTAGGCCAGCCAAAAACATTCAGTACTTC	CASSGIEGSRPAKNIQYF
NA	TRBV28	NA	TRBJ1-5	TGTGCCAGCAGTTTAACCGGGGGGCATCAGCCCCAGCATTTT	CASSLTGGHQPQHF
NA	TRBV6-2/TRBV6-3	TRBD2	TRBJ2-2	TGTGCCAGCAGCTCCAGCGGGAGGAACACCGGGGAGCTGTTTTTT	CASSSSGRNTGELFF
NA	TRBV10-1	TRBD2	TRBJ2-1	TGCGCCAGCAGCATTGGACTAGCGGGAAAAGGCTACAATGAGCAGTTCTTC	CASSIGLAGKGYNEQFF
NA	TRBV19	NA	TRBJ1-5	TGTGCCAGTACCACCACGGCCAGGGGTAGCAATCAGCCCCAGCATTTT	CASTTTARGSNQPQHF
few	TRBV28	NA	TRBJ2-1	TGTGCCAGCAGTGCACAGGGCTACAATGAGCAGTTCTTC	CASSAQGYNEQFF
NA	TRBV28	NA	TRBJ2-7	TGTGCCAGCAGCTATTCCCGGGTGGGGCCCTCCTACGAGCAGTACTTC	CASSYSRVGPSYEQYF
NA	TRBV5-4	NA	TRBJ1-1	TGTGCCAGCAGCTTGATAAGCAGGGCCACTGAAGCTTTCTTT	CASSLISRATEAFF
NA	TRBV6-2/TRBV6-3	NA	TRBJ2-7	TGTGCCAGCAGTTACAAACTAGTAGGGGGCGAGCAGTACTTC	CASSYKLVGGEQYF
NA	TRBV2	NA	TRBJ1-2	TGTGCCAGCAGTGAAATTTGGCCGGGGAACTATGGCTACACCTTC	CASSEIWPGNYGYTF
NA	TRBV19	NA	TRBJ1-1	TGTGCCAGTAGTATAATGTCTCAGGAAGCTTTCTTT	CASSIMSQEAFF
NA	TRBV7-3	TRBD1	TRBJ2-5	TGTGCCAGCAGCCTGGGGACAGCCACTCAAGAGACCCAGTACTTC	CASSLGTATQETQYF
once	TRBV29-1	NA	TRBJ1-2	TGCAGCGTTCCAGGGCCCCCCGGCTACACCTTC	CSVPGPPGYTF
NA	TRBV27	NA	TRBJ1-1	TGTGCCAGCTCACAGCAATTGGGCACTGAAGCTTTCTTT	CASSQQLGTEAFF
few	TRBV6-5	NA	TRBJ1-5	TGTGCCAGCAGTTACTATTCAGGCCAGCCCCAGCATTTT	CASSYYSGQPQHF
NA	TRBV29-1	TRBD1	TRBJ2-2	TGCAGCGCCGCGACAACAGGGGACCCAAGGAGGGAGCTGTTTTTT	CSAATTGDPRRELFF
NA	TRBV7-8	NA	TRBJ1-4	TGTGCCAGCAGCCCCGGGAGGGTGGCAACTAATGAAAAACTGTTTTTT	CASSPGRVATNEKLFF
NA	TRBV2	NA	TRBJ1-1	TGTGCCAGCAGTTCGATGACAGGAGAAGCTTTCTTT	CASSSMTGEAFF
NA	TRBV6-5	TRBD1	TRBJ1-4	TGTGCCAGCAGACCGGGACAGGGGCACAGTGAAAAACTGTTTTTT	CASRPGQGHSEKLFF